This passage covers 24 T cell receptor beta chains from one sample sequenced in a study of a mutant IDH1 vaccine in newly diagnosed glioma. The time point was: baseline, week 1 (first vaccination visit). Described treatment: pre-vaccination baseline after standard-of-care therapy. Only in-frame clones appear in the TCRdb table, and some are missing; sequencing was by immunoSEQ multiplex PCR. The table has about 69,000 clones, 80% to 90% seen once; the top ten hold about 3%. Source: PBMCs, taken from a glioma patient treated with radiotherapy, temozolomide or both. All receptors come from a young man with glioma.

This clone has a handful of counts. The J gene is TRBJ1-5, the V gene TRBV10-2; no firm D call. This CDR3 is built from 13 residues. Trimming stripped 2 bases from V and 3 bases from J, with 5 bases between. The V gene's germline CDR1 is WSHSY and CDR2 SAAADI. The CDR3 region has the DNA TGCGCCAGCAGTGAGGGTGTCAATCAGCCCCAGCATTTT. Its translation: CASSEGVNQPQHF.

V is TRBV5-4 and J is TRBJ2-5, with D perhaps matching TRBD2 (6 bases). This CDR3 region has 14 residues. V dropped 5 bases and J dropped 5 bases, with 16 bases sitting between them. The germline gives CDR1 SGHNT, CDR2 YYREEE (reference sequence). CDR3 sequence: CASRPISEGETQYF. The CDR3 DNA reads TGTGCCAGCAGACCGATTTCGGAGGGGGAGACCCAGTACTTC.

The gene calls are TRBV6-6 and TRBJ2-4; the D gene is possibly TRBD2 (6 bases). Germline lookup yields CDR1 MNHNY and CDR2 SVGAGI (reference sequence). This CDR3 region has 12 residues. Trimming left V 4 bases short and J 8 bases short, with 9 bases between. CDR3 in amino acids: CASSSRDYIQYF. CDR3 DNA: TGTGCCAGCAGTTCCCGGGACTACATTCAGTACTTC.

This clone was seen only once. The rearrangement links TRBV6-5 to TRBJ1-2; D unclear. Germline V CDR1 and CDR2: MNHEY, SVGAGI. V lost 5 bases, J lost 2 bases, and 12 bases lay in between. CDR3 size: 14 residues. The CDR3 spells CASSERISNYGYTF. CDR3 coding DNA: TGTGCCAGCAGTGAACGGATATCGAACTATGGCTACACCTTC.

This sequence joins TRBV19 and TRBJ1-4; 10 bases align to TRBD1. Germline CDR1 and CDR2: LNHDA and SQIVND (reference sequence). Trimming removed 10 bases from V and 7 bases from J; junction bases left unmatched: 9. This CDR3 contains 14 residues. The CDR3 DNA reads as TGTGCCACTCGAGTGGACAGGGGGGCTGAAAAACTGTTTTTT. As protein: CATRVDRGAEKLFF.

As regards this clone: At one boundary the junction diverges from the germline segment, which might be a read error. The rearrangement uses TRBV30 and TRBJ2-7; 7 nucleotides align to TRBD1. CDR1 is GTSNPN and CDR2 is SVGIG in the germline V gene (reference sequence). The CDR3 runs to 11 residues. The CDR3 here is CAWKTGKEIYF. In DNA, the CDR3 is TGTGCCTGGAAGACAGGGAAGGAGATTTATTTC.

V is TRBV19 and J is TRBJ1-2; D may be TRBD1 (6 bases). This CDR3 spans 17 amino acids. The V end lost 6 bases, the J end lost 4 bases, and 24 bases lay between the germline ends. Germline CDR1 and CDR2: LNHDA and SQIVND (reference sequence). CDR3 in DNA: TGTGCCAGTAGGATGGACAGAACCGAAACCTTACCCTATGGCTACACCTTC. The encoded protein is CASRMDRTETLPYGYTF. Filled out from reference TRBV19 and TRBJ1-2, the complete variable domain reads DGGITQSPKYLFRKEGQNVTLSCEQNLNHDAMYWYRQDPGQGLRLIYYSQIVNDFQKGDIAEGYSVSREKKESFPLTVTSAQKNPTAFYLCASRMDRTETLPYGYTFGSGTRLTVV.

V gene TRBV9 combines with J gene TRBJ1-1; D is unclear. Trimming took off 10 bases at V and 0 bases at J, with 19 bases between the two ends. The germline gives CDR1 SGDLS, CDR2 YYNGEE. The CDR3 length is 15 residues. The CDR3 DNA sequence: TGTGCCGGCATCCCGTATAGCAGTTTGAACACTGAAGCTTTCTTT. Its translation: CAGIPYSSLNTEAFF.

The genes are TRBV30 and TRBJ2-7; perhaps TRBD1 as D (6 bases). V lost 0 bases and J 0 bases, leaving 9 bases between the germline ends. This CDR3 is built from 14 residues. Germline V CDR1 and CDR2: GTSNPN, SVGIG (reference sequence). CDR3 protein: CAWSVQGSSYEQYF. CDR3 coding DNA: TGTGCCTGGAGTGTACAGGGTAGCTCCTACGAGCAGTACTTC.

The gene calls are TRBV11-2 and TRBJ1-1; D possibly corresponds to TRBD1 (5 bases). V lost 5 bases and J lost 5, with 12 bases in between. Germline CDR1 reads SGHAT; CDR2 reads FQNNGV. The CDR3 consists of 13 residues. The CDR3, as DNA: TGTGCCAGCAGCCTTGGGGGTCGGACTGAAGCTTTCTTT. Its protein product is CASSLGGRTEAFF. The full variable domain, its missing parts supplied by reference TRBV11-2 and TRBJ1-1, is EAGVAQSPRYKIIEKRQSVAFWCNPISGHATLYWYQQILGQGPKLLIQFQNNGVVDDSQLPKDRFSAERLKGVDSTLKIQPAKLEDSAVYLCASSLGGRTEAFFGQGTRLTVV.

CDR3 amino acids: CASSLDPRGHNTGELFF. The CDR3 coding sequence is TGTGCCAGCAGCTTAGATCCCCGCGGCCACAACACCGGGGAGCTGTTTTTT. V and J are TRBV11-2 and TRBJ2-2; D unresolved. The CDR3 runs 17 residues. With 0 bases removed from V and 2 bases from J, the gap between germline ends came to 13 bases. Germline V gene data show CDR1 as SGHAT and CDR2 as FQNNGV.

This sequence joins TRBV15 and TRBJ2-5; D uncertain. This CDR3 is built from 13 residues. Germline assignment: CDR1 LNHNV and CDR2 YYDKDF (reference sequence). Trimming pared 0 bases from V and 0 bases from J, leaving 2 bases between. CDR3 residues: CATSRDNQETQYF. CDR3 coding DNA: TGTGCCACCAGCAGAGACAACCAAGAGACCCAGTACTTC.

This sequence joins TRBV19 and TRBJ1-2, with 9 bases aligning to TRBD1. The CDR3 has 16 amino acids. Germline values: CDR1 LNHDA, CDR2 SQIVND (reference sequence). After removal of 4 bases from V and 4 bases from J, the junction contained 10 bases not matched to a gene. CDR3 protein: CASSRKTGGEGYGYTF. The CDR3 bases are TGTGCCAGTAGTAGAAAGACAGGGGGTGAGGGCTATGGCTACACCTTC.

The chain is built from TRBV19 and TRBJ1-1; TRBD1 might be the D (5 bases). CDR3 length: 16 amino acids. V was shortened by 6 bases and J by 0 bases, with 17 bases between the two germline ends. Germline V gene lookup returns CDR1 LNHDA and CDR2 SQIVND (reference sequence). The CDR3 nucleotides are TGTGCCAGTAGGGGGGAAGGGCTGGGACTGAACACTGAAGCTTTCTTT. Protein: CASRGEGLGLNTEAFF.

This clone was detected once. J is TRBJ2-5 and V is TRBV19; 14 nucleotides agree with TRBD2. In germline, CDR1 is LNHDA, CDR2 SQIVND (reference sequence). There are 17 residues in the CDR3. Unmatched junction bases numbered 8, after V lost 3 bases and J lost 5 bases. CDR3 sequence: CASSIFGTSGGLETQYF. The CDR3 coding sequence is TGTGCCAGTAGTATTTTTGGGACTAGCGGGGGCCTCGAGACCCAGTACTTC.

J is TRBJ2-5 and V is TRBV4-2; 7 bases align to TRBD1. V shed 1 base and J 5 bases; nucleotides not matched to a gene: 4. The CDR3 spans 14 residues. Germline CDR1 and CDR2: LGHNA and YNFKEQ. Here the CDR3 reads CASSQGTGWETQYF. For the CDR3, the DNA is TGTGCCAGCAGCCAAGGGACAGGCTGGGAGACCCAGTACTTC.

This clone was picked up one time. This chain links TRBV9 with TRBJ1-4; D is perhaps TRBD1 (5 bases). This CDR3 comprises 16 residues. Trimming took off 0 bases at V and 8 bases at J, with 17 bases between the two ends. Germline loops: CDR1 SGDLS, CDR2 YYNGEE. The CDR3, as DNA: TGTGCCAGCAGCGTAGATGAAGGGGCGACGGGAGAAAAACTGTTTTTT. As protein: CASSVDEGATGEKLFF.

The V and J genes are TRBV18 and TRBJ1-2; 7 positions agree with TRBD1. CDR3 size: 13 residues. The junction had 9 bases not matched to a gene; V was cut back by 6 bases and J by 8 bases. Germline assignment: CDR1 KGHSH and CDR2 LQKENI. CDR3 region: CASSLDRVGGYTF. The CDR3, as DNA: TGTGCCAGCTCGCTCGACAGGGTAGGCGGCTACACCTTC.

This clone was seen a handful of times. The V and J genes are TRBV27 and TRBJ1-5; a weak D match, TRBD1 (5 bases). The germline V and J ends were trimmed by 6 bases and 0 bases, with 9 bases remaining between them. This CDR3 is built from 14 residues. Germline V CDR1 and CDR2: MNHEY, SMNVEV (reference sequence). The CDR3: CASRGTNSNQPQHF. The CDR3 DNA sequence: TGTGCCAGCAGAGGGACGAATAGCAATCAGCCCCAGCATTTT.

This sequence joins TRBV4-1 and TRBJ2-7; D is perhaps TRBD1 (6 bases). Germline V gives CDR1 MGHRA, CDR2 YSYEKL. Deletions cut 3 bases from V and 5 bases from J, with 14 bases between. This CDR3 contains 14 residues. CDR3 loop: CASSQPRGGNEQYF. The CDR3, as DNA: TGCGCCAGCAGCCAGCCCAGGGGCGGCAACGAGCAGTACTTC.

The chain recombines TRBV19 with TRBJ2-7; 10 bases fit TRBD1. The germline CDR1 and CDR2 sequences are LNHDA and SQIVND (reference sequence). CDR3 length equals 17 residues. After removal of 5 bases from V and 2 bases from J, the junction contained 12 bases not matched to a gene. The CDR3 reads CASSRSRDRGYTYEQYF. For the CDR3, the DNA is TGTGCCAGTAGTCGATCCCGGGACAGGGGTTATACCTACGAGCAGTACTTC. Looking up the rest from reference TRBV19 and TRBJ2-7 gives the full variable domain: DGGITQSPKYLFRKEGQNVTLSCEQNLNHDAMYWYRQDPGQGLRLIYYSQIVNDFQKGDIAEGYSVSREKKESFPLTVTSAQKNPTAFYLCASSRSRDRGYTYEQYFGPGTRLTVT.

CDR3 protein: CASSLEAVSSYNSPLHF. Written as DNA, the CDR3 is TGCGCCAGCAGCTTGGAAGCGGTGAGCTCCTATAATTCACCCCTCCACTTT. This chain uses TRBV5-1 with TRBJ1-6, with unresolved D. V dropped 0 bases and J dropped 0 bases, with 10 bases sitting between them. Germline assignment: CDR1 SGHRS and CDR2 YFSETQ. The CDR3 extends over 17 amino acids.

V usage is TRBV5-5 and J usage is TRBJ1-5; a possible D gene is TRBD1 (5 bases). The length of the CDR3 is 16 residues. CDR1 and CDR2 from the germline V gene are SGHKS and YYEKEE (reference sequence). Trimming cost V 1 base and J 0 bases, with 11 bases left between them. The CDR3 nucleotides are TGTGCCAGCAGCTTGACAGGTCCCCATAGCAATCAGCCCCAGCATTTT. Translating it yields CASSLTGPHSNQPQHF.

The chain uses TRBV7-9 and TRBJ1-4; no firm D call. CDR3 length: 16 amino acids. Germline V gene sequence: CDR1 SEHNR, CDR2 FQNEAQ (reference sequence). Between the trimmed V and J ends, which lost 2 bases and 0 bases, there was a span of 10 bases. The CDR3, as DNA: TGTGCCAGCAGCTTATTGGAAGGGCCAACTAATGAAAAACTGTTTTTT. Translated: CASSLLEGPTNEKLFF.